A single sample is the source of the 24 T cell receptor beta chains below, sequenced in a study of CD8+CD57+ T cells in acquired aplastic anemia. Patients picked for sequencing had shown CD8+CD57+ cell expansion detected by flow cytometry. Researchers used genomic DNA as the template to profile TCR beta VDJ and CDR3. TCRdb reanalysed the reads using MiXCR and keeps one entry per CDR3 protein. The table records about 160,000 distinct CDR3 sequences, around 48% of them present only once. Sequencing used sorted CD4+, CD8+, or CD8+CD57+ T cells (not recorded which) from PBMCs. These receptors originate from a human donor with aplastic anemia.

This clonotype occurred many times. V and J are TRBV7-8 and TRBJ1-1, with TRBD1 matching 7 bases. V was pared by 2 bases and J by 1 base, with 7 bases of the junction left unmatched. The CDR3 spans 16 residues. CDR1 SGHVS and CDR2 FQNEAQ come from the germline V gene. CDR3 residues: CASSLYGDSSNTEAFF. As DNA, the CDR3 is TGTGCCAGCAGCTTATATGGGGACAGTTCGAACACTGAAGCTTTCTTT.

This clonotype showed up many times. The chain uses TRBV6-5 and TRBJ1-1, with 7 bases identical to TRBD1. The V gene end was trimmed by 1 base and the J gene end by 5 bases; junction bases not matched to a gene: 13. CDR1 and CDR2 (germline): MNHEY, SVGAGI. CDR3 length equals 17 residues. The CDR3 nucleotides are TGTGCCAGCAGTTACTTGGGATGGGGAGGGGGCGATACTGAAGCTTTCTTT. Translating gives CASSYLGWGGGDTEAFF.

This sequence joins TRBV6-5 and TRBJ1-4; 10 positions agree with TRBD1. CDR1 is MNHEY, CDR2 SVGAGI, per germline. V shed 2 bases and J 5 bases; nucleotides not matched to a gene: 2. The CDR3 has 15 residues. CDR3 in amino acids: CASSYGGQGNEKLFF. The CDR3 region has the DNA TGTGCCAGCAGTTACGGGGGACAGGGGAATGAAAAACTGTTTTTT.

Only a few counts were recorded for this clonotype. The chain recombines TRBV11-2 with TRBJ2-2; TRBD2 agrees at 7 bases. Germline CDR1 and CDR2: SGHAT and FQNNGV. The V segment lost 2 bases and the J segment 5 bases; nucleotides outside the gene matches: 8. The CDR3 runs 16 residues. As DNA, the CDR3 is TGTGCCAGCAGCTTATCTCCGCGGGAGCCAACCGGGGAGCTGTTTTTT. This codes for CASSLSPREPTGELFF. The full variable domain, its missing parts supplied by reference TRBV11-2 and TRBJ2-2, is EAGVAQSPRYKIIEKRQSVAFWCNPISGHATLYWYQQILGQGPKLLIQFQNNGVVDDSQLPKDRFSAERLKGVDSTLKIQPAKLEDSAVYLCASSLSPREPTGELFFGEGSRLTVL.

V gene TRBV7-8 combines with J gene TRBJ2-2, with D tentatively TRBD2 (6 bases). This CDR3 is 13 amino acids long. Germline V gives CDR1 SGHVS, CDR2 FQNEAQ. The ends were cut back, 1 base at V and 8 bases at J, with 8 bases in the middle. The CDR3 sequence is CASSLGAGGELFF. Written as DNA, the CDR3 is TGTGCCAGCAGCTTAGGGGCGGGAGGGGAGCTGTTTTTT.

At least ten counts were recorded for this clonotype. The chain combines TRBV12-3 or TRBV12-4 with TRBJ1-1, with 7 bases lining up with TRBD1. This CDR3 contains 13 residues. J gave up 10 bases and V 7 bases, and 12 bases lay outside the gene matches. CDR3 in DNA: TGTGCCAGCAACCCTCCAACCAGGGGGGGAGCTTTCTTT. Protein sequence: CASNPPTRGGAFF.

The rearrangement joins TRBV24-1 to TRBJ1-1; D might be TRBD1 (5 bases). Germline lookup yields CDR1 KGHDR and CDR2 SFDVKD. V lost 2 bases, J lost 7 bases, and 10 bases lay in between. This CDR3 comprises 13 residues. CDR3 sequence: CATSDSTEFEAFF. CDR3 DNA sequence: TGTGCCACCAGTGATTCGACAGAGTTTGAAGCTTTCTTT.

This clonotype was seen only a few times. The chain links TRBV20-1 to TRBJ1-2; D not resolved. This CDR3 region has 10 residues. Deletions cut 3 bases from V and 8 bases from J, with 7 bases between. Per the germline V gene, CDR1 is DFQATT and CDR2 is SNEGSKA (reference sequence). Here the CDR3 DNA reads TGCAGTGCTAGTTTTACCGGCTACACCTTC. Protein: CSASFTGYTF.

This clonotype was detected many times. This chain joins TRBV4-3 and TRBJ2-7; either TRBD1 or TRBD2 may supply D (5 bases each). V lost 0 bases, J lost 4 bases, and 13 bases lay in between. Germline CDR1 is LGHNA and CDR2 is YSLEER. The CDR3 runs 15 residues. CDR3 loop: CASSQDQGVGYEQYF. CDR3 bases: TGCGCCAGCAGCCAAGATCAGGGAGTCGGGTACGAGCAGTACTTC.

The rearrangement links TRBV28 to TRBJ1-1; D ambiguous. Germline V lookup: CDR1 MDHEN, CDR2 SYDVKM. Trimming removed 2 bases from V and 8 bases from J, with 21 bases in between. This CDR3 is built from 16 residues. The CDR3 DNA follows: TGTGCCAGCAGTTTAGGGCTATTATTGGGCGAGGCGGAAGCTTTCTTT. This encodes CASSLGLLLGEAEAFF.

V and J are TRBV2 and TRBJ1-4, with 7 bases fitting TRBD1. The germline V gene encodes CDR1 SNHLY and CDR2 FYNNEI. V shed 7 bases, J shed 8 bases, and the junction held 7 bases outside the gene matches. There are 13 residues in the CDR3. This CDR3 is CASIYRGQEKLFF. DNA for the CDR3: TGTGCCAGCATTTACAGGGGTCAGGAAAAACTGTTTTTT. Drawing the rest from reference TRBV2 and TRBJ1-4, the complete variable domain is EPEVTQTPSHQVTQMGQEVILRCVPISNHLYFYWYRQILGQKVEFLVSFYNNEISEKSEIFDDQFSVERPDGSNFTLKIRSTKLEDSAMYFCASIYRGQEKLFFGSGTQLSVL.

This clonotype turned up a few times. The J gene is TRBJ1-1, the V gene TRBV27; D ambiguous. This CDR3 has 16 amino acids. Germline assignment: CDR1 MNHEY and CDR2 SMNVEV (reference sequence). The V end was cut by 3 bases, the J end by 3 bases, with 17 bases between. The chain's CDR3 is CASSFSPAGGYTEAFF. CDR3 bases: TGTGCCAGCAGTTTTTCCCCTGCAGGAGGCTACACTGAAGCTTTCTTT.

This rearrangement joins TRBV20-1 to TRBJ1-4; 7 bases fit TRBD1. Germline CDR1 is DFQATT and CDR2 is SNEGSKA (reference sequence). The V segment lost 5 bases and the J segment 8 bases; nucleotides outside the gene matches: 8. The CDR3 runs to 13 residues. The CDR3 loop reads CSARDRGYEKLFF. As DNA, the CDR3 is TGCAGTGCTCGGGACAGAGGGTACGAAAAACTGTTTTTT.

This clonotype was counted at least ten times. V gene TRBV27 combines with J gene TRBJ1-1, with D hard to call. The CDR3 totals 13 residues. The V and J ends lost 6 bases and 0 bases respectively, with 8 bases between them. Germline loops: CDR1 MNHEY, CDR2 SMNVEV (reference sequence). DNA for the CDR3: TGTGCCAGCAGCTATAGTATGAACACTGAAGCTTTCTTT. Protein sequence: CASSYSMNTEAFF.

The chain joins TRBV2 to TRBJ2-7; 7 nucleotides agree with TRBD2. The CDR3 covers 13 residues. The V gene's germline CDR1 is SNHLY and CDR2 FYNNEI. J gave up 5 bases and V 6 bases, and 7 bases lay outside the gene matches. In DNA form, the CDR3 reads TGTGCCAGCAGCACCCCCGGGAGGCACGAGCAGTACTTC. Translating it yields CASSTPGRHEQYF.

The gene calls are TRBV19 and TRBJ1-2; D possibly corresponds to TRBD1 (5 bases). The CDR3 length is 14 residues. Trimming shortened V by 5 bases and J by 4 bases, and 14 bases separated the two germline ends. Germline loops: CDR1 LNHDA, CDR2 SQIVND (reference sequence). CDR3 in amino acids: CASSVTTEIYGYTF. The DNA of the CDR3 is TGTGCCAGTAGTGTGACGACAGAGATCTATGGCTACACCTTC.

V and J are TRBV10-3 and TRBJ1-1, with a tentative D call TRBD1 (6 bases). The CDR3 totals 15 residues. Trimming took off 3 bases at V and 1 base at J, with 12 bases between the two ends. Germline-derived CDR1 and CDR2 are ENHRY and SYGVKD. The DNA of the CDR3 is TGTGCCATCAGTGATTCCGGGACAACGAACACTGAAGCTTTCTTT. The encoded protein is CAISDSGTTNTEAFF.

With regard to this clonotype: Given a much more abundant clone one base away, this may be a read error. This chain uses TRBV2 with TRBJ2-1; TRBD1 agrees at 7 bases. J gave up 1 base and V 4 bases, and 1 base lay outside the gene matches. The CDR3 is 14 residues long. Looked up from germline, CDR1 is SNHLY and CDR2 is FYNNEI. The CDR3, as DNA: TGTGCCAGCAGTGGGGACAGTTCCTACAATGAGCAGTTCTTC. Translation: CASSGDSSYNEQFF.

This clonotype was observed a handful of times. V gene TRBV30 combines with J gene TRBJ1-4, with a possible D match to TRBD1 (5 bases). The germline V gene has CDR1 GTSNPN and CDR2 SVGIG (reference sequence). V lost 4 bases and J 7 bases, leaving 13 bases between the germline ends. The CDR3 sequence is 13 residues long. Here the CDR3 reads CAWIPDSLEKLFF. CDR3 nucleotides: TGTGCCTGGATTCCCGACAGTCTTGAAAAACTGTTTTTT.

The chain employs TRBV2 and TRBJ2-5, with 7 bases matching TRBD2. Trimming removed 3 bases from V and 3 bases from J; junction bases left unmatched: 7. CDR1 is SNHLY, CDR2 FYNNEI, per germline. CDR3 length equals 15 residues. CDR3 coding DNA: TGTGCCAGCAGTGAGTGGGGAGGGAGGGAAGAGACCCAGTACTTC. This codes for CASSEWGGREETQYF. Variable domain in full (rest from reference TRBV2 and TRBJ2-5): EPEVTQTPSHQVTQMGQEVILRCVPISNHLYFYWYRQILGQKVEFLVSFYNNEISEKSEIFDDQFSVERPDGSNFTLKIRSTKLEDSAMYFCASSEWGGREETQYFGPGTRLLVL.

V is TRBV29-1 and J is TRBJ2-3; maybe TRBD1 (6 bases). The germline V gene encodes CDR1 SQVTM and CDR2 ANQGSEA. Between the trimmed V and J ends, which lost 4 bases and 0 bases, there was a span of 11 bases. The CDR3 is 14 amino acids. As DNA, the CDR3 is TGCAGCGTTGGAGGGGACATTAGCACAGATACGCAGTATTTT. Translating gives CSVGGDISTDTQYF.

A remark on this clonotype: This could be a read error, since a much larger clone is one nucleotide away. The V call is TRBV12-3 or TRBV12-4, the J call TRBJ1-5; D is unresolved. The CDR3 sequence is 16 residues long. CDR3 sequence reads: CAGSLWLHDSNQPQHF. For the CDR3, the DNA is TGTGCCGGCAGTTTATGGCTACACGATAGCAATCAGCCCCAGCATTTT.

This clonotype was seen ten or more times. This chain links TRBV7-9 with TRBJ1-1, with 9 bases fitting TRBD1. The CDR3 has 16 residues. The V gene's germline CDR1 is SEHNR and CDR2 FQNEAQ (reference sequence). The trim removed 0 bases at V and 1 base at J, leaving 3 bases unmatched. The CDR3, as DNA: TGTGCCAGCAGCTTAGCTCCGGGACAGGGGAACACTGAAGCTTTCTTT. Translation: CASSLAPGQGNTEAFF.

This clonotype was seen only a few times. The gene calls are TRBV19 and TRBJ2-7, with D maybe TRBD1 (8 bases). Germline CDR1 is LNHDA and CDR2 is SQIVND (reference sequence). This CDR3 is 14 amino acids long. V was cut by 5 bases and J by 3 bases, with 14 bases left in between. The CDR3 nucleotides read TGTGCCAGTAGTGCCACAGGGGGGGGCTACGAGCAGTACTTC. As protein: CASSATGGGYEQYF.